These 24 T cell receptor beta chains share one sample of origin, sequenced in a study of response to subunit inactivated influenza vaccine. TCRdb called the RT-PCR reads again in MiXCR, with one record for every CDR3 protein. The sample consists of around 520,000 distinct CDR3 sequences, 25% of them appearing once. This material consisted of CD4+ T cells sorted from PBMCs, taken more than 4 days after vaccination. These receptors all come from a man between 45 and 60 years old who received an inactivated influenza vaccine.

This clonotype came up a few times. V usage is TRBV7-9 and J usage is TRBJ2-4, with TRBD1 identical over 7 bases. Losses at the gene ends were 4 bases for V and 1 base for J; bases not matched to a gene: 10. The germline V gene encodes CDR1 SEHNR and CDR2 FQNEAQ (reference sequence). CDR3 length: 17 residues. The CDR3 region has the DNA TGTGCCAGCAGCTCCAACAGGGGATTTGAGGCCAAAAACATTCAGTACTTC. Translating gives CASSSNRGFEAKNIQYF.

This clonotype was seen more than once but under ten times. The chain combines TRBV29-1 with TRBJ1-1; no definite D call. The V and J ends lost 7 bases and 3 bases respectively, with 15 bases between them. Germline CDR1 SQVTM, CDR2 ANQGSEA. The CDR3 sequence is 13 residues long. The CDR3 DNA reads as TGCAGCGGCTCACTCGGGAGGGACACTGAAGCTTTCTTT. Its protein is CSGSLGRDTEAFF.

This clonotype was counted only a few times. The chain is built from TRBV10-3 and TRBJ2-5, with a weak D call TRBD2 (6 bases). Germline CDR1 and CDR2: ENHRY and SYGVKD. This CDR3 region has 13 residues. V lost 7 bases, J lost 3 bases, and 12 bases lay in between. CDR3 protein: CAITPGLKETQYF. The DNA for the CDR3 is TGTGCCATCACCCCGGGACTCAAAGAGACCCAGTACTTC.

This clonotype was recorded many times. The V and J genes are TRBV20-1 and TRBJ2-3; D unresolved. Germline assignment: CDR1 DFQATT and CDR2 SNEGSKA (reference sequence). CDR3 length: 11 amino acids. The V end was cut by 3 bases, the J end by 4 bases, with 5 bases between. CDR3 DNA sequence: TGCAGTGCTAGGGGTTCAGATACGCAGTATTTT. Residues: CSARGSDTQYF.

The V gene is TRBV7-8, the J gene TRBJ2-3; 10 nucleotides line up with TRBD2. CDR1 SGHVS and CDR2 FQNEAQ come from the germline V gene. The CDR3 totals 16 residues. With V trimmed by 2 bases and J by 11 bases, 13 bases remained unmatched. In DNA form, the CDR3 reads TGTGCCAGCAGCTTAAGCAGGACTAGCGGAGCGTCGGTGCAGTATTTT. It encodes CASSLSRTSGASVQYF.

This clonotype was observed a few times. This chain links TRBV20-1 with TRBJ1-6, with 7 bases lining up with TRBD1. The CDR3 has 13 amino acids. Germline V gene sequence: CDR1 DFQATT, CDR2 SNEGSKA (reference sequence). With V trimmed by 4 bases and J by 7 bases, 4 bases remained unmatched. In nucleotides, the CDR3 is TGCAGTGCTATGACAGGGCAAAATTCACCCCTCCACTTT. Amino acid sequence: CSAMTGQNSPLHF.

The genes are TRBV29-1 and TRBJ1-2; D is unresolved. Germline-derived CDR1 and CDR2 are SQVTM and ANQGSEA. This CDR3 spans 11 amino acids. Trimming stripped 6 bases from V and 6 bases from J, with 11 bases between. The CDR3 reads CSVLTGDGYTF. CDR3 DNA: TGCAGCGTCCTCACCGGGGATGGCTACACCTTC.

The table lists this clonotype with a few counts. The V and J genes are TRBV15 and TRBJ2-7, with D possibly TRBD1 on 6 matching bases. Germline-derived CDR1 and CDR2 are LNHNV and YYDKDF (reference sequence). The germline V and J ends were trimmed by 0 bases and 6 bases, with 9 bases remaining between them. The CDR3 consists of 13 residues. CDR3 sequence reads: CATSRDTGFEQYF. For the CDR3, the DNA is TGTGCCACCAGCAGAGACACAGGGTTCGAGCAGTACTTC.

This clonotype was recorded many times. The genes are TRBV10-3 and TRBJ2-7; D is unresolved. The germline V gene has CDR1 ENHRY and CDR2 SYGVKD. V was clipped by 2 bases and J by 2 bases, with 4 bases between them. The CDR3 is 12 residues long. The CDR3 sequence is CAISENAYEQYF. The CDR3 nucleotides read TGTGCCATCAGTGAGAATGCCTACGAGCAGTACTTC.

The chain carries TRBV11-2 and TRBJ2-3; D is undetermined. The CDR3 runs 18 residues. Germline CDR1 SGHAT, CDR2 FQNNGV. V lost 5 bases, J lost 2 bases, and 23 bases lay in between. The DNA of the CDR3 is TGTGCCAGCAGCCGATTCCGGGCCGCAAGGACGAACACAGATACGCAGTATTTT. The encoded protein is CASSRFRAARTNTDTQYF.

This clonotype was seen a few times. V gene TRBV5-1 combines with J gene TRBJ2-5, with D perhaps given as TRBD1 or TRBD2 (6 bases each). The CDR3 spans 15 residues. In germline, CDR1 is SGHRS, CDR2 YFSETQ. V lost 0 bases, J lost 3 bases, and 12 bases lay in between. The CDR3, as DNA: TGCGCCAGCAGCTTGGAACCGGGGGCGAAAGAGACCCAGTACTTC. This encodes CASSLEPGAKETQYF.

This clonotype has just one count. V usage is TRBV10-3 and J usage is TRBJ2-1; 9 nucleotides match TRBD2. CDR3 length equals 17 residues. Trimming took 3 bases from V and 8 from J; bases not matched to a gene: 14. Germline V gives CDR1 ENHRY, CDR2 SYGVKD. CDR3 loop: CAISEFVAGATGDEQFF. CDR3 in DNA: TGTGCCATCAGTGAATTCGTAGCGGGAGCCACTGGGGATGAGCAGTTCTTC.

The CDR3 region has the DNA TGCAGTGCTAGTATAGGTCAGGTCAACACTGAAGCTTTCTTT. Translation gives CSASIGQVNTEAFF. The J gene is TRBJ1-1, the V gene TRBV20-1, with D hard to call. This CDR3 is 14 amino acids long. Trimming stripped 3 bases from V and 2 bases from J, with 13 bases between. CDR1 and CDR2 from the germline V gene are DFQATT and SNEGSKA (reference sequence).

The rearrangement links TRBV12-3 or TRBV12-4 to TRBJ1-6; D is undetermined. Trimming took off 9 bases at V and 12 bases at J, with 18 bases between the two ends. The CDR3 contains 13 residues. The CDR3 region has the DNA TGTGCCAGTACCCAAAGTACCTCTGTACCCCTCCACTTT. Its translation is CASTQSTSVPLHF.

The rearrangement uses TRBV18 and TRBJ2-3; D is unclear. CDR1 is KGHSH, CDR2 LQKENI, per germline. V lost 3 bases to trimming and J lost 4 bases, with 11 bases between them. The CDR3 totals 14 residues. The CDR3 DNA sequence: TGTGCCAGCTCACCGCGTCAGGCCGCAGATACGCAGTATTTT. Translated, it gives CASSPRQAADTQYF.

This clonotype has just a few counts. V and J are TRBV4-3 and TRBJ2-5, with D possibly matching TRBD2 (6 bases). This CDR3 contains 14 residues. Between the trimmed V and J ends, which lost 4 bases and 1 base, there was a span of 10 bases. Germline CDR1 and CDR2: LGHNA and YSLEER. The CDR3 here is CASSLIAAQETQYF. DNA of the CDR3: TGCGCCAGCAGCCTTATAGCGGCCCAAGAGACCCAGTACTTC.

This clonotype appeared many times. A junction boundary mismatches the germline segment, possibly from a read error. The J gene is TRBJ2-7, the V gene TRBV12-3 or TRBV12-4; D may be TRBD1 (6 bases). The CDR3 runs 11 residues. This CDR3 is CASSLGQGPLF. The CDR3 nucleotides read TGTGCCAGCAGTTTAGGGCAGGGGCCTCTATTC.

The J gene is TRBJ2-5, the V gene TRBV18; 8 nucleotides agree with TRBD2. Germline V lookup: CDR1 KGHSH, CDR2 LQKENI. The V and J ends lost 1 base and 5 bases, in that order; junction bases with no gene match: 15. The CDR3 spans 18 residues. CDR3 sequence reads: CASSPLELAVLFGETQYF. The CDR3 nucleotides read TGTGCCAGCTCACCACTCGAACTAGCGGTTCTCTTTGGGGAGACCCAGTACTTC.

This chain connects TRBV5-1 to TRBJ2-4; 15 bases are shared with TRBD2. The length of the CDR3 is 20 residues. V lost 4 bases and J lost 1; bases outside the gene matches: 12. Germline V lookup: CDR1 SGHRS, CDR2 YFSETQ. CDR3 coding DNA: TGCGCCAGCAGCCAGAATGGACTAGCGGGGGGGTTTACGGCCAAAAACATTCAGTACTTC. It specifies CASSQNGLAGGFTAKNIQYF.

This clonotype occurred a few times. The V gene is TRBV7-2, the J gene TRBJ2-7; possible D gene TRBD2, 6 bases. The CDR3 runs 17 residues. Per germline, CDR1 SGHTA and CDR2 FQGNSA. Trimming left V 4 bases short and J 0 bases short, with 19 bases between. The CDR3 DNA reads TGTGCCAGCAGCTCCCCGACCATAGCGGTGATCTCCTACGAGCAGTACTTC. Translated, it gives CASSSPTIAVISYEQYF.

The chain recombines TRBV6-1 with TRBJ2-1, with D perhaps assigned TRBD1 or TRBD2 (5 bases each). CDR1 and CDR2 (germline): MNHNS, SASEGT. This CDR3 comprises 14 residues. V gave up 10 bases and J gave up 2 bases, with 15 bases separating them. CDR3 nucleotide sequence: TGTGCCACGGACGCGTCGGGGCCCTACAATGAGCAGTTCTTC. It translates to CATDASGPYNEQFF.

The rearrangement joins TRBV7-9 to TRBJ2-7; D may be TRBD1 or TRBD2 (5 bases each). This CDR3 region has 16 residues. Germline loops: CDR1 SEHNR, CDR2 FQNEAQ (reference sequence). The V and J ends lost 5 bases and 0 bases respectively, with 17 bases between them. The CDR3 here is CASSPSSGDGSYEQYF. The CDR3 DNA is TGTGCCAGCAGCCCCAGTTCCGGGGACGGCTCCTACGAGCAGTACTTC.

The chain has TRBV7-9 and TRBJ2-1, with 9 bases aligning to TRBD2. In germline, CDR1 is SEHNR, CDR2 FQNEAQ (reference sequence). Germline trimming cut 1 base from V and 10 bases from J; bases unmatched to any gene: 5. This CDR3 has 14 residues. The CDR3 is CASSLGTSVREQFF. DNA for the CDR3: TGTGCCAGCAGCTTAGGGACTAGCGTACGGGAGCAGTTCTTC. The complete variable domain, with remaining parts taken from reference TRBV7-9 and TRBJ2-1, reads DTGVSQNPRHKITKRGQNVTFRCDPISEHNRLYWYRQTLGQGPEFLTYFQNEAQLEKSRLLSDRFSAERPKGSFSTLEIQRTEQGDSAMYLCASSLGTSVREQFFGPGTRLTVL.

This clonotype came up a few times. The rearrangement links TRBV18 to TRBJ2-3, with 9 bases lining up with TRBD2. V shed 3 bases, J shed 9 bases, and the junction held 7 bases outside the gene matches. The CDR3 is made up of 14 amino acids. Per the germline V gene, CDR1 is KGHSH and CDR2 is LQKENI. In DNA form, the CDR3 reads TGTGCCAGCTCACCGGCCGGGACTAGCTCAACGCAGTATTTT. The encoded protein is CASSPAGTSSTQYF. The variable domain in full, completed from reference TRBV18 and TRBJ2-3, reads NAGVMQNPRHLVRRRGQEARLRCSPMKGHSHVYWYRQLPEEGLKFMVYLQKENIIDESGMPKERFSAEFPKEGPSILRIQQVVRGDSAAYFCASSPAGTSSTQYFGPGTRLTVL.